This T cell receptor beta chain emerged from a study of cytomegalovirus exposure and HLA in healthy donors. Study-level points and caveats: Researchers counted approximately 160 TCR beta chains as cytomegalovirus-associated. High sensitivity and specificity were reportedly achieved when the classifier diagnosed cytomegalovirus status.

A remark on this clone: Its antigen is unidentified.

Generated by immunoSEQ multiplex PCR, the TCRdb table keeps only in-frame clones and is missing some. The data show about 110,000 clones, 89% seen once. This TCR came from a young woman in good health and CMV-seronegative. The sequenced sample consisted of PBMCs.

The CDR3 protein is CASGREGRTDTQYF. The CDR3 DNA reads TGTGCCAGCGGCCGGGAGGGACGCACAGATACGCAGTATTTT. The V call is TRBV2, the J call TRBJ2-3; 8 nucleotides agree with TRBD2. CDR3 length: 14 amino acids. With V trimmed by 8 bases and J by 1 base, 5 bases remained unmatched. Germline V gives CDR1 SNHLY, CDR2 FYNNEI. The full variable domain, with the rest looked up from reference TRBV2 and TRBJ2-3, is EPEVTQTPSHQVTQMGQEVILRCVPISNHLYFYWYRQILGQKVEFLVSFYNNEISEKSEIFDDQFSVERPDGSNFTLKIRSTKLEDSAMYFCASGREGRTDTQYFGPGTRLTVL.